The 21 T cell receptor beta chains reported below all come from one sample, sequenced in a study of blood T cell repertoires in COVID-19. The data were produced by immunoSEQ multiplex PCR, yet TCRdb's version contains in-frame clones alone and is incomplete. The data show about 230,000 clones, roughly 85% seen once. The sample was peripheral blood. These receptors were obtained from a man aged 50 to 60 with COVID-19, enrolled during active disease.

The CDR3: CASSESGGGVAVFLDTQYF. The CDR3, as DNA: TGCGCCAGCAGTGAGTCTGGGGGGGGCGTCGCTGTGTTTTTGGATACGCAGTATTTT. The rearrangement joins TRBV10-2 to TRBJ2-3; tentatively, D is TRBD2 (7 bases). Germline CDR1 WSHSY, CDR2 SAAADI. The V end lost 0 bases, the J end lost 6 bases, and 25 bases lay between the germline ends. This CDR3 comprises 19 residues.

CDR3 sequence: CASTPGLAGSTDTQYF. DNA of the CDR3: TGTGCCAGCACCCCGGGACTAGCGGGTAGCACAGATACGCAGTATTTT. The rearrangement joins TRBV6-2 or TRBV6-3 to TRBJ2-3; 12 bases fit TRBD2. The length of the CDR3 is 16 residues. V dropped 7 bases and J dropped 0; count of bases not matched to a gene: 5. Germline V lookup: CDR1 MNHEY, CDR2 SVGEGT.

The CDR3 here is CASSVAPETTDTQYF. CDR3 nucleotide sequence: TGTGCCAGCAGCGTAGCTCCAGAAACCACAGATACGCAGTATTTT. This rearrangement joins TRBV9 to TRBJ2-3; no definite D call. Germline CDR1 is SGDLS and CDR2 is YYNGEE. This CDR3 is built from 15 residues. V lost 0 bases to trimming and J lost 2 bases, with 10 bases between them.

This clone was found once. The gene calls are TRBV29-1 and TRBJ2-5; a weak D match, TRBD2 (5 bases). The germline CDR1 and CDR2 sequences are SQVTM and ANQGSEA. This CDR3 is built from 13 residues. Trimming stripped 7 bases from V and 5 bases from J, with 17 bases between. The CDR3 region is CSARTGPGETQYF. The DNA of the CDR3 is TGCAGCGCCCGGACCGGGCCGGGGGAGACCCAGTACTTC.

The CDR3: CASSRDRVLNTGELFF. DNA for the CDR3: TGTGCCAGCAGTCGCGACAGGGTCTTGAACACCGGGGAGCTGTTTTTT. The rearrangement joins TRBV6-2 or TRBV6-3 to TRBJ2-2; 7 bases fit TRBD1. V lost 5 bases, J lost 1 base, and 7 bases stayed unmatched. Germline CDR1 MNHEY, CDR2 SVGEGT. The CDR3 spans 16 residues.

The chain joins TRBV5-4 to TRBJ2-2, with 9 bases identical to TRBD1. Trimming removed 4 bases from V and 6 bases from J; junction bases left unmatched: 10. CDR3 length: 16 residues. Germline CDR1 reads SGHNT; CDR2 reads YYREEE (reference sequence). DNA of the CDR3: TGTGCCAGCAGCCCCGGCGGACAGGGGCCCGCCGGGGAGCTGTTTTTT. Protein sequence: CASSPGGQGPAGELFF.

The chain uses TRBV24-1 and TRBJ1-2; no firm D call. The ends were cut back, 5 bases at V and 4 bases at J, with 10 bases in the middle. The CDR3 runs to 13 residues. Germline V gene sequence: CDR1 KGHDR, CDR2 SFDVKD. The CDR3 sequence is CATSGPGFYGYTF. The CDR3 DNA sequence: TGTGCCACCAGTGGCCCCGGGTTCTATGGCTACACCTTC.

The chain carries TRBV3-1 (or the pseudogene TRBV3-2) and TRBJ2-3; 8 bases are shared with TRBD2. The CDR3 consists of 15 residues. After removal of 2 bases from V and 0 bases from J, the junction contained 1 base not matched to a gene. From germline, CDR1 is LGHDT and CDR2 YNNKEL (reference sequence). The CDR3 is CASSQSGGSTDTQYF. The CDR3 coding sequence is TGTGCCAGCAGCCAATCGGGGGGGAGCACAGATACGCAGTATTTT.

In its sample, this clone was seen many times. The rearrangement uses TRBV5-1 and TRBJ1-5, with D hard to call. Trimming shortened V by 1 base and J by 0 bases, and 8 bases separated the two germline ends. CDR1 SGHRS and CDR2 YFSETQ come from the germline V gene. The CDR3 has 15 amino acids. The CDR3 DNA reads as TGCGCCAGCAGCTTGTCCGGTAATAGCAATCAGCCCCAGCATTTT. It specifies CASSLSGNSNQPQHF.

The chain has TRBV25-1 and TRBJ2-2; D may be TRBD1 (6 bases). Germline V CDR1 and CDR2: MGHDK, SYGVNS. This CDR3 region has 13 residues. The V end was cut by 4 bases, the J end by 7 bases, with 10 bases between. The CDR3 spells CASSVRGSGELFF. The CDR3 DNA follows: TGTGCCAGCAGTGTCAGGGGCAGCGGGGAGCTGTTTTTT.

This rearrangement joins TRBV10-1 to TRBJ1-3; D call uncertain. This CDR3 comprises 13 residues. Germline V gene data show CDR1 as WNHNN and CDR2 as SYGVQD (reference sequence). V was cut by 8 bases and J by 0 bases, with 8 bases left in between. Here the CDR3 reads CASPQLSGNTIYF. Here the CDR3 DNA reads TGCGCCAGCCCCCAACTCTCTGGAAACACCATATATTTT.

This chain joins TRBV27 and TRBJ2-7; 12 bases match TRBD2. The germline gives CDR1 MNHEY, CDR2 SMNVEV (reference sequence). The CDR3 is made up of 16 amino acids. Trimming cost V 4 bases and J 1 base; bases outside gene matches: 5. This CDR3 is CASSSRTSGGSYEQYF. CDR3 in DNA: TGTGCCAGCAGTTCGCGAACTAGCGGGGGGTCCTACGAGCAGTACTTC.

The chain recombines TRBV7-8 with TRBJ2-3; D tentatively fits TRBD1 or TRBD2 (6 bases each). Germline assignment: CDR1 SGHVS and CDR2 FQNEAQ. V shed 5 bases and J shed 2 bases, with 11 bases lying between them. The CDR3 loop spans 14 amino acids. CDR3 in DNA: TGTGCCAGCAGCCGAGGGGGACTCACAGATACGCAGTATTTT. Translation: CASSRGGLTDTQYF.

The gene calls are TRBV5-5 and TRBJ2-1; 7 bases are shared with TRBD2. CDR1 and CDR2 (germline): SGHKS, YYEKEE (reference sequence). The CDR3 has 17 amino acids. The J segment lost 0 bases and the V segment lost 6 bases, leaving 12 bases of the junction unmatched. The CDR3 DNA follows: TGTGCCAGCACCCTTTACTTGCGGGGGACCTCCTACAATGAGCAGTTCTTC. This codes for CASTLYLRGTSYNEQFF.

This chain connects TRBV21-1 to TRBJ2-7; TRBD1 is the table's D call, not checked against the DNA. TRBV21-1 is recorded as a pseudogene. The CDR3 extends over 14 amino acids. The CDR3 is CASSRGKQGDEQYF. The CDR3 DNA follows: TGTGCCAGCAGCAGAGGGAAACAGGGTGACGAGCAGTACTTC.

The V gene is TRBV4-1, the J gene TRBJ1-1; TRBD1 aligns across 9 bases. CDR1 is MGHRA, CDR2 YSYEKL, per germline. V lost 1 base to trimming and J lost 5 bases; unmatched junction nucleotides: 5. The CDR3 extends over 15 amino acids. The CDR3 reads CASSQGYRGRTEAFF. DNA for the CDR3: TGCGCCAGCAGCCAAGGCTACAGGGGGCGAACTGAAGCTTTCTTT.

This clone was seen many times. The chain carries TRBV19 and TRBJ2-7, with D possibly TRBD1 on 5 matching bases. CDR1 is LNHDA, CDR2 SQIVND, per germline (reference sequence). Trimming took 7 bases from V and 5 from J, leaving 15 bases between them. The CDR3 runs 13 residues. The CDR3 region is CASMGPGMHEQYF. The DNA of the CDR3 is TGTGCCAGTATGGGGCCAGGGATGCACGAGCAGTACTTC.

The chain employs TRBV7-2 and TRBJ2-3, with 15 nucleotides matching TRBD2. The CDR3 runs to 18 residues. V dropped 5 bases and J dropped 1; count of bases not matched to a gene: 7. Looked up from germline, CDR1 is SGHTA and CDR2 is FQGNSA. The CDR3 protein is CASSPGLAGGWGTDTQYF. In nucleotides, the CDR3 is TGTGCCAGCAGCCCGGGACTAGCGGGGGGATGGGGCACAGATACGCAGTATTTT.

The rearrangement uses TRBV9 and TRBJ1-1, with 8 bases identical to TRBD1. J lost 5 bases, V lost 7 bases, and 10 bases had no gene match. CDR1 and CDR2 (germline): SGDLS, YYNGEE. The CDR3 consists of 14 residues. The CDR3 region is CASSGTGPRTEAFF. The CDR3 coding sequence is TGTGCCAGCTCCGGGACAGGTCCGAGAACTGAAGCTTTCTTT.

This rearrangement joins TRBV6-6 to TRBJ1-3; tentatively, D is TRBD1 (6 bases). The CDR3 totals 12 residues. With 6 bases removed from V and 7 bases from J, the gap between germline ends came to 10 bases. Germline V gives CDR1 MNHNY, CDR2 SVGAGI (reference sequence). CDR3: CASSPTGNTIYF. CDR3 in DNA: TGTGCCAGCAGCCCAACAGGGAACACCATATATTTT.

The chain couples TRBV6-6 to TRBJ2-5; D is possibly TRBD1 (6 bases). The germline CDR1 and CDR2 sequences are MNHNY and SVGAGI (reference sequence). The CDR3 has 15 residues. Trimming removed 6 bases from V and 2 bases from J, with 16 bases in between. DNA of the CDR3: TGTGCCAGCAGGAACAGGGAGTTGGGACAAGAGACCCAGTACTTC. Protein sequence: CASRNRELGQETQYF.